Below are 24 T cell receptor beta chains sequenced from a single sample in a study of blood T cell repertoires in COVID-19. The protocol was immunoSEQ multiplex PCR, while the TCRdb copy is restricted to in-frame clones and leaves out a portion. The sample lists 250,000 to 300,000 clones, about nine tenths occurring once. Sequencing was done on a sample of peripheral blood. The receptors shown here come from a woman aged 40-49 years with acute or convalescent COVID-19.

The chain links TRBV30 to TRBJ1-6, with a tentative D call TRBD1 (6 bases). CDR1 is GTSNPN, CDR2 SVGIG, per germline (reference sequence). This CDR3 region has 11 residues. With 8 bases removed from V and 14 bases from J, the gap between germline ends came to 16 bases. The CDR3 DNA reads TGTGCCGGAGGACAGTACTTAACCCTCCACTTT. Encoded protein: CAGGQYLTLHF. The full variable domain, in which reference TRBV30 and TRBJ1-6 provide the parts outside the CDR3, is SQTIHQWPATLVQPVGSPLSLECTVEGTSNPNLYWYRQAAGRGLQLLFYSVGIGQISSEVPQNLSASRPQDRQFILSSKKLLLSDSGFYLCAGGQYLTLHFGNGTRLTVT.

This clone was seen a single time. The rearrangement uses TRBV5-1 and TRBJ2-7, with 10 bases that match TRBD1. The CDR3 runs to 14 residues. V was pared by 4 bases and J by 1 base, with 2 bases of the junction left unmatched. In germline, CDR1 is SGHRS, CDR2 YFSETQ. The CDR3 protein is CASSAGQGSYEQYV. CDR3 coding DNA: TGCGCCAGCAGCGCGGGACAGGGGTCCTACGAGCAGTACGTC.

CDR3 coding DNA: TGTGCCAGCTCCCCTTCGGCGGGGGCCGTCTACGAGCAGTACGTC. Encoded protein: CASSPSAGAVYEQYV. V gene TRBV18 combines with J gene TRBJ2-7; D is perhaps TRBD2 (7 bases). The CDR3 loop spans 15 amino acids. V was trimmed by 6 bases and J by 3 bases, leaving 18 bases between them. Germline assignment: CDR1 KGHSH and CDR2 LQKENI.

The genes are TRBV5-1 and TRBJ2-3, with 7 nucleotides matching TRBD1. The CDR3 extends over 13 amino acids. V was clipped by 4 bases and J by 3 bases; unmatched bases: 2. Germline V gene lookup returns CDR1 SGHRS and CDR2 YFSETQ. The CDR3 loop is CASSVDRTDTQYF. CDR3 nucleotides: TGCGCCAGCAGCGTGGACAGGACAGATACGCAGTATTTT.

The CDR3 DNA sequence: TGCAGTGCTAGTCTCCCTAGCGGAGAGACCCAGTACTTC. Protein sequence: CSASLPSGETQYF. The gene calls are TRBV20-1 and TRBJ2-5; 7 positions agree with TRBD2. In germline, CDR1 is DFQATT, CDR2 SNEGSKA (reference sequence). This CDR3 region has 13 residues. The trim removed 3 bases at V and 4 bases at J, leaving 5 bases unmatched.

V is TRBV3-1 (or the pseudogene TRBV3-2) and J is TRBJ1-3; the D is unclear. This CDR3 is built from 15 residues. Germline assignment: CDR1 LGHDT and CDR2 YNNKEL (reference sequence). With 1 base removed from V and 4 bases from J, the gap between germline ends came to 11 bases. CDR3 residues: CASSQGRIGGNTIYF. CDR3 coding DNA: TGTGCCAGCAGCCAAGGAAGAATCGGGGGAAACACCATATATTTT.

The chain carries TRBV10-3 and TRBJ1-2; TRBD1 is a possible D gene (5 bases). The length of the CDR3 is 12 residues. Germline V gene sequence: CDR1 ENHRY, CDR2 SYGVKD. Trimming stripped 9 bases from V and 2 bases from J, with 10 bases between. The CDR3 bases are TGTGCCATAAGCGACAGCAACTATGGCTACACCTTC. Translated: CAISDSNYGYTF.

The V and J genes are TRBV6-5 and TRBJ1-1, with D uncertain. This CDR3 comprises 13 residues. Trimming shortened V by 5 bases and J by 10 bases, and 17 bases separated the two germline ends. Germline V lookup: CDR1 MNHEY, CDR2 SVGAGI. CDR3 sequence reads: CASSPREGAAAFF. CDR3 coding DNA: TGTGCCAGCAGTCCCCGCGAGGGAGCGGCAGCTTTCTTT.

The chain links TRBV5-1 to TRBJ2-1; TRBD2 matches at 8 bases. CDR3 length: 15 residues. Germline CDR1 SGHRS, CDR2 YFSETQ. With 6 bases clipped from V and 6 bases from J, the junction kept 11 bases outside the gene matches. As DNA, the CDR3 is TGCGCCAGCAAGAGGGGAGTAGCGGGGCTCAATGAGCAGTTCTTC. Protein sequence: CASKRGVAGLNEQFF.

The chain uses TRBV2 and TRBJ1-4; D may be TRBD1 (5 bases). Trimming took off 6 bases at V and 6 bases at J, with 17 bases between the two ends. From germline, CDR1 is SNHLY and CDR2 FYNNEI. This CDR3 has 15 residues. The CDR3 region is CASRGSRVQDEKLFF. The CDR3 DNA follows: TGTGCCAGCAGGGGGTCCAGGGTGCAAGATGAAAAACTGTTTTTT. The variable domain in full, with the rest retrieved from reference TRBV2 and TRBJ1-4, is EPEVTQTPSHQVTQMGQEVILRCVPISNHLYFYWYRQILGQKVEFLVSFYNNEISEKSEIFDDQFSVERPDGSNFTLKIRSTKLEDSAMYFCASRGSRVQDEKLFFGSGTQLSVL.

CDR3 sequence (DNA): TGTGCCAGTAGTATTGCAGTAACGAACACTGAAGCTTTCTTT. Encoded protein: CASSIAVTNTEAFF. The chain combines TRBV19 with TRBJ1-1; D is undetermined. Trimming removed 3 bases from V and 1 base from J, with 9 bases in between. This CDR3 spans 14 amino acids. Germline CDR1 is LNHDA and CDR2 is SQIVND (reference sequence).

The CDR3 bases are TGCGCCAGCAGCTTGACGGGGGGGCAAGAGACCCAGTACTTC. Amino acids: CASSLTGGQETQYF. The rearrangement links TRBV5-1 to TRBJ2-5; 8 bases match TRBD2. Germline loops: CDR1 SGHRS, CDR2 YFSETQ. The CDR3 is made up of 14 amino acids. J lost 2 bases, V lost 1 base, and 1 base had no gene match.

V gene TRBV5-4 combines with J gene TRBJ2-5; 8 bases align to TRBD1. The V segment lost 5 bases and the J segment 5 bases; nucleotides outside the gene matches: 8. Germline loops: CDR1 SGHNT, CDR2 YYREEE (reference sequence). This CDR3 has 14 amino acids. The CDR3, as DNA: TGTGCCAGCAGTCCGAAGACAGGGGTGGAGACCCAGTACTTC. It yields the protein CASSPKTGVETQYF.

This chain joins TRBV11-2 and TRBJ2-1; 9 nucleotides match TRBD2. Germline loops: CDR1 SGHAT, CDR2 FQNNGV. The CDR3 consists of 15 residues. Unmatched junction bases numbered 10, after V lost 7 bases and J lost 6 bases. CDR3 protein: CASTVLAGIGNEQFF. The CDR3 coding sequence is TGTGCCAGCACCGTGCTAGCGGGGATTGGCAATGAGCAGTTCTTC.

This chain uses TRBV20-1 with TRBJ1-4; possibly TRBD1 for D (5 bases). CDR1 is DFQATT and CDR2 is SNEGSKA in the germline V gene (reference sequence). V dropped 3 bases and J dropped 6 bases, with 14 bases sitting between them. The CDR3 has 14 amino acids. In nucleotides, the CDR3 is TGCAGTGCTAGTCCACAGCCGGGGGATGAAAAACTGTTTTTT. Residues: CSASPQPGDEKLFF.

In nucleotides, the CDR3 is TGTGCCAGCAGTTTTGGGGGGAATTCACCCCTCCACTTT. Protein sequence: CASSFGGNSPLHF. This chain uses TRBV12-3 or TRBV12-4 with TRBJ1-6; possibly TRBD1 for D (5 bases). CDR3 length: 13 amino acids. Trimming stripped 3 bases from V and 7 bases from J, with 7 bases between.

This chain uses TRBV13 with TRBJ1-2; no definite D call. The CDR3 has 17 amino acids. Germline V CDR1 and CDR2: PRHDT, FYEKMQ (reference sequence). Trimming removed 3 bases from V and 2 bases from J, with 19 bases in between. CDR3 nucleotide sequence: TGTGCCAGCAGCTTCGCCAGCGTGGGTCATCTAAACTATGGCTACACCTTC. Translating gives CASSFASVGHLNYGYTF.

The J gene is TRBJ2-1, the V gene TRBV2; 12 nucleotides agree with TRBD1. J was trimmed by 4 bases and V by 8 bases; bases with no gene match: 9. The CDR3 is 16 residues long. The germline CDR1 and CDR2 sequences are SNHLY and FYNNEI. DNA of the CDR3: TGTGCCAGCCAACGGGGACAGGGGGCAAGGTACAATGAGCAGTTCTTC. This sequence encodes CASQRGQGARYNEQFF.

This clone has a single count. V usage is TRBV19 and J usage is TRBJ1-1; possibly TRBD1 for D (5 bases). CDR1 LNHDA and CDR2 SQIVND come from the germline V gene (reference sequence). The CDR3 has 13 amino acids. The ends were cut back, 6 bases at V and 2 bases at J, with 10 bases in the middle. The CDR3 spells CASRSQGNTEAFF. CDR3 sequence (DNA): TGTGCCAGTAGGAGCCAGGGAAACACTGAAGCTTTCTTT.

This chain connects TRBV11-2 to TRBJ2-3, with a tentative D call TRBD2 (5 bases). Germline values: CDR1 SGHAT, CDR2 FQNNGV. The CDR3 has 17 residues. V shed 0 bases and J shed 1 base, with 14 bases lying between them. For the CDR3, the DNA is TGTGCCAGCAGCTTAGAGGTTAGGCTAGCTGGCACAGATACGCAGTATTTT. It is translated as CASSLEVRLAGTDTQYF.

The chain combines TRBV7-3 with TRBJ1-1, with unresolved D. Trimming stripped 1 base from V and 1 base from J, with 10 bases between. Germline CDR1 is SGHTA and CDR2 is FQGTGA. This CDR3 has 15 amino acids. CDR3 DNA sequence: TGTGCCAGCAGCTTAATGTCGACATCGAACACTGAAGCTTTCTTT. Amino acids: CASSLMSTSNTEAFF.

The chain links TRBV30 to TRBJ1-3, with 10 positions matching TRBD1. The length of the CDR3 is 14 residues. V shed 6 bases and J 0 bases; nucleotides not matched to a gene: 2. Germline CDR1 and CDR2: GTSNPN and SVGIG (reference sequence). Written as DNA, the CDR3 is TGTGCCTGCGGACAGGGGGGCTCTGGAAACACCATATATTTT. Translating it yields CACGQGGSGNTIYF. Together with reference TRBV30 and TRBJ1-3, the CDR3 gives the full variable domain: SQTIHQWPATLVQPVGSPLSLECTVEGTSNPNLYWYRQAAGRGLQLLFYSVGIGQISSEVPQNLSASRPQDRQFILSSKKLLLSDSGFYLCACGQGGSGNTIYFGEGSWLTVV.

CDR3 sequence: CASSSEEAPQHF. CDR3 sequence (DNA): TGTGCCAGCAGTTCAGAAGAGGCGCCCCAGCATTTT. This chain uses TRBV2 with TRBJ1-5; D gene uncertain. Trimming pared 5 bases from V and 9 bases from J, leaving 11 bases between. Germline V gene sequence: CDR1 SNHLY, CDR2 FYNNEI. The CDR3 is made up of 12 amino acids.

The chain uses TRBV11-2 and TRBJ2-4; D is unclear. V lost 1 base, J lost 0 bases, and 4 bases lay in between. The CDR3 totals 14 residues. The germline CDR1 and CDR2 sequences are SGHAT and FQNNGV. The CDR3 protein is CASSLGAAKNIQYF. CDR3 nucleotide sequence: TGTGCCAGCAGCTTAGGGGCAGCCAAAAACATTCAGTACTTC.